This TCR beta chain stems from a study of blood T cell repertoires in COVID-19. Study at large: Acute and convalescent COVID-19 specimens originated in the United States, Italy and Spain. T cells, B-cell-depleted T cells, or PBMCs supplied cDNA or gDNA.

The authors' processing: From reference gene primer amplification, estimates of nucleated cell counts were derived. The data were produced by immunoSEQ multiplex PCR, yet TCRdb's version contains in-frame clones alone and is incomplete. That table furnishes V, J and clone size, whereas the DNA furnished D and trimming. Here the sample spans roughly 140,000 clones, approximately 84% being singletons. Trimming cost V 1 base and J 6 bases, with 9 bases left between them. Looked up from germline, CDR1 is SGHTA and CDR2 is FQGNSA. The CDR3 totals 13 residues. The receptor comes from a human donor in a cohort sampled during active COVID-19. Sequenced input: peripheral blood. This rearrangement joins TRBV7-2 to TRBJ1-1, with D uncertain. For the CDR3, the DNA is TGTGCCAGCAGCTTAGACGCCCTATCTGAAGCTTTCTTT. Translation gives CASSLDALSEAFF.